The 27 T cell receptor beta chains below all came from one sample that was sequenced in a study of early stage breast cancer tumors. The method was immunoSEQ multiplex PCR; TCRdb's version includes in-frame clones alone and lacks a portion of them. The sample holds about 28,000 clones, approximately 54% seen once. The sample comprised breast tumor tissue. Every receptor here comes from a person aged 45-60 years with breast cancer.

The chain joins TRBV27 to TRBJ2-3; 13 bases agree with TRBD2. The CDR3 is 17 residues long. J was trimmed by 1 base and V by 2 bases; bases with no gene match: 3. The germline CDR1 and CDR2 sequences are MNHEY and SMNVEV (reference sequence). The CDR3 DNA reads TGTGCCAGCAGTTTAGGACTAGCGGGAGCAGGCACAGATACGCAGTATTTT. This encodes CASSLGLAGAGTDTQYF.

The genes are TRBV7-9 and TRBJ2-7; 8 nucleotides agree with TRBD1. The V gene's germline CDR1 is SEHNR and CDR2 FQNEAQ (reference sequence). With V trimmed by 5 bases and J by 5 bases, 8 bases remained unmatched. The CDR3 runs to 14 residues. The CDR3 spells CASSRTGYTHEQYF. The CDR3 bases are TGTGCCAGCAGCCGGACAGGGTACACCCACGAGCAGTACTTC.

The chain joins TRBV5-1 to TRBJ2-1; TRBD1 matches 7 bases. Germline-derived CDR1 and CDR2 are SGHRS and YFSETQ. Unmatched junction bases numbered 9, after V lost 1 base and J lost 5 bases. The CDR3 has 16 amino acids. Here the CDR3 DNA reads TGCGCCAGCAGCTTGATTCCCGCGACAGGGAACAATGAGCAGTTCTTC. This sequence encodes CASSLIPATGNNEQFF.

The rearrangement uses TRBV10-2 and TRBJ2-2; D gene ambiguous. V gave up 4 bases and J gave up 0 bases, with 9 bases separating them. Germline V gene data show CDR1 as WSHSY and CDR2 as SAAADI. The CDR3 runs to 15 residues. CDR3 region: CASSGWRTNTGELFF. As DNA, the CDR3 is TGCGCCAGCAGTGGGTGGCGAACGAACACCGGGGAGCTGTTTTTT.

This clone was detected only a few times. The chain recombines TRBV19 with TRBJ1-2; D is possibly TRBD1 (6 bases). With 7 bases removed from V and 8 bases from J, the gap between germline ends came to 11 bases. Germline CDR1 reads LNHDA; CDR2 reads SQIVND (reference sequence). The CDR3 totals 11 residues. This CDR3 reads CASTSGEGYTF. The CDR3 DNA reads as TGTGCCAGTACGTCAGGGGAGGGCTACACCTTC.

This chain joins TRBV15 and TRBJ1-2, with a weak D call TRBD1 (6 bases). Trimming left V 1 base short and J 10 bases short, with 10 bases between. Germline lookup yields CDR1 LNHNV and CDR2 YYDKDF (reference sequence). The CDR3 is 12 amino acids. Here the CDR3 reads CATSRGTDFYTF. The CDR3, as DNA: TGTGCCACCAGCAGAGGGACAGACTTCTACACCTTC.

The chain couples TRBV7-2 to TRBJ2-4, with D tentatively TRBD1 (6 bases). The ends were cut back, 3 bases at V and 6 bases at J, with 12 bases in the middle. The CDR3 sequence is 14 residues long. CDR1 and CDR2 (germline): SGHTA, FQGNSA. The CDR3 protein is CASSFGGSGNIQYF. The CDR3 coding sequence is TGTGCCAGCAGCTTTGGGGGCTCCGGAAACATTCAGTACTTC.

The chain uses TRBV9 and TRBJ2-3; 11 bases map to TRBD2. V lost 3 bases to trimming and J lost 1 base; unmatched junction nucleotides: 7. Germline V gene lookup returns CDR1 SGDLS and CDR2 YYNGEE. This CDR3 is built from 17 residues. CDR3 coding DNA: TGTGCCAGCAGCGGGGGGAGGGGACTAGCGGGCACAGATACGCAGTATTTT. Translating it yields CASSGGRGLAGTDTQYF.

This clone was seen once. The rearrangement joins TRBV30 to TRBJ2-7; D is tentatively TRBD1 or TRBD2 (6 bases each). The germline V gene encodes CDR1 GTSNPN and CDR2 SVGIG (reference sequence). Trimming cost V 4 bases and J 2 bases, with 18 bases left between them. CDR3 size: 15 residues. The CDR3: CAWTPGAGRAYEQYF. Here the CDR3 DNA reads TGTGCCTGGACACCGGGGGCGGGCCGTGCCTACGAGCAGTACTTC. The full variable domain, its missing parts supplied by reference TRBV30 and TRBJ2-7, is SQTIHQWPATLVQPVGSPLSLECTVEGTSNPNLYWYRQAAGRGLQLLFYSVGIGQISSEVPQNLSASRPQDRQFILSSKKLLLSDSGFYLCAWTPGAGRAYEQYFGPGTRLTVT.

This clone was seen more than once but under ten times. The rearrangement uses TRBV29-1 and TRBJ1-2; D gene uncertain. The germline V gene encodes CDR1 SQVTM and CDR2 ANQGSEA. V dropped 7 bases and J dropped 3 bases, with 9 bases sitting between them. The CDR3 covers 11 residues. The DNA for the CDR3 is TGCAGCGCTTACCTCGACTATGGCTACACCTTC. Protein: CSAYLDYGYTF.

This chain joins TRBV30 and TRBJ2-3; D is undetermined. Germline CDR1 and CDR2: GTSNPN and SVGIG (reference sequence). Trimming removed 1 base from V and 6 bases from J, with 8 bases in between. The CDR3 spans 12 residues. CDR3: CAWSDDGDTQYF. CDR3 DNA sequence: TGTGCCTGGAGTGATGACGGTGATACGCAGTATTTT. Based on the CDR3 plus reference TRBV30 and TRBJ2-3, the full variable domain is SQTIHQWPATLVQPVGSPLSLECTVEGTSNPNLYWYRQAAGRGLQLLFYSVGIGQISSEVPQNLSASRPQDRQFILSSKKLLLSDSGFYLCAWSDDGDTQYFGPGTRLTVL.

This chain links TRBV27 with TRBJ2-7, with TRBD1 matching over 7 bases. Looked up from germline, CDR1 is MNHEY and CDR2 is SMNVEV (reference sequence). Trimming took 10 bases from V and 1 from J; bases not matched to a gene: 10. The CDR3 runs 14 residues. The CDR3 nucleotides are TGTGCCACTCGACAGGGAGTGCTATCCTACGAGCAGTACTTC. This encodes CATRQGVLSYEQYF.

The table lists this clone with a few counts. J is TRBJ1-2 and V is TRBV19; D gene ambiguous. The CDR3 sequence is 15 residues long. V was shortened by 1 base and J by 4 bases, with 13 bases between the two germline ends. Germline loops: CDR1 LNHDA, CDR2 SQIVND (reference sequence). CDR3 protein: CASSIAAILGYGYTF. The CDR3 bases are TGTGCCAGTAGTATAGCGGCCATTCTGGGCTATGGCTACACCTTC. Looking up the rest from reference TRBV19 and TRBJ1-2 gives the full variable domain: DGGITQSPKYLFRKEGQNVTLSCEQNLNHDAMYWYRQDPGQGLRLIYYSQIVNDFQKGDIAEGYSVSREKKESFPLTVTSAQKNPTAFYLCASSIAAILGYGYTFGSGTRLTVV.

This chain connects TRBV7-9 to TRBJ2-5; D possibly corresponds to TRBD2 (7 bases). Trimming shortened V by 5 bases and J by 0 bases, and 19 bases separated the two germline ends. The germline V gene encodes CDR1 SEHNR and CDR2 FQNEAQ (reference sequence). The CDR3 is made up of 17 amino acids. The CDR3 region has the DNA TGTGCCAGCAGCACAAACTCGCGGGGGCTGTACCAAGAGACCCAGTACTTC. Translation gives CASSTNSRGLYQETQYF.

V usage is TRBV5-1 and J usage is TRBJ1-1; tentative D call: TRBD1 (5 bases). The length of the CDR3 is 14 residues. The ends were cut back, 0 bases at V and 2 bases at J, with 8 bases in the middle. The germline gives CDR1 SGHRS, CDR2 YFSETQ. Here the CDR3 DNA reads TGCGCCAGCAGCTTGGGACAGTTTAACACTGAAGCTTTCTTT. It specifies CASSLGQFNTEAFF.

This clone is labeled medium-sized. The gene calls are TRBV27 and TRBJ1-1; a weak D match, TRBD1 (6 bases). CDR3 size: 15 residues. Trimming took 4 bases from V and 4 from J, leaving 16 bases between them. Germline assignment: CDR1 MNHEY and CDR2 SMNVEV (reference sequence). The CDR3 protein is CASSSDLTGPTEAFF. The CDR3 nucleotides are TGTGCCAGCAGTTCTGATTTAACAGGGCCCACTGAAGCTTTCTTT.

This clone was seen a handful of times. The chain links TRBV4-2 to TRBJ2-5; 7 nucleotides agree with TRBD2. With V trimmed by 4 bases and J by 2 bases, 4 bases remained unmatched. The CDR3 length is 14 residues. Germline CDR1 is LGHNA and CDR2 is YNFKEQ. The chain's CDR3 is CASSPSGEQETQYF. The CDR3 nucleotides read TGTGCCAGCAGCCCCAGCGGGGAACAAGAGACCCAGTACTTC.

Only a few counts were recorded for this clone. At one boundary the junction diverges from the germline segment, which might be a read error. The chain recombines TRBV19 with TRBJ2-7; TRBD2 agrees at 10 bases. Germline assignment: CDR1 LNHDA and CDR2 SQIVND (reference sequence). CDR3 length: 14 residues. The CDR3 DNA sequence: TGTTCCAGCTCTAGCGGGAGAAACATCCACGAGCAGTACTTC. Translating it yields CSSSSGRNIHEQYF.

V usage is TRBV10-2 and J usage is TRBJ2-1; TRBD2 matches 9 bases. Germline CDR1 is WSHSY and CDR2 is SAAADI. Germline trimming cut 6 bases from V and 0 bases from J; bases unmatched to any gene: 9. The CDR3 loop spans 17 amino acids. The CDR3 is CASRGRLAEFSYNEQFF. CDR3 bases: TGCGCCAGCAGGGGGAGACTAGCGGAGTTCTCCTACAATGAGCAGTTCTTC.

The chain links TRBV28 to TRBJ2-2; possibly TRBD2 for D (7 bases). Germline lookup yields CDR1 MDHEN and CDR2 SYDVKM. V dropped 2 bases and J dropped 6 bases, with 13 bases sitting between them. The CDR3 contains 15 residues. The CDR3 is CASSLLGGRAGELFF. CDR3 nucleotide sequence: TGTGCCAGCAGTTTACTAGGGGGGAGGGCCGGGGAGCTGTTTTTT.

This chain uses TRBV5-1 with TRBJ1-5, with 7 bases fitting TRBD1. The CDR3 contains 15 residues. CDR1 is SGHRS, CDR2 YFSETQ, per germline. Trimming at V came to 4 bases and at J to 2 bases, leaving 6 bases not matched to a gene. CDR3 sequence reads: CASSPGDRGNQPQHF. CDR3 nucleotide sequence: TGCGCCAGCAGCCCGGGCGACAGGGGCAATCAGCCCCAGCATTTT.

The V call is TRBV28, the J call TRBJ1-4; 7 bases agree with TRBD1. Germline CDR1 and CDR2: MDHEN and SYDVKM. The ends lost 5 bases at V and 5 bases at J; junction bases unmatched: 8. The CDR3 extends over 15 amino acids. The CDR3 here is CASSTPGQMNEKLFF. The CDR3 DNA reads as TGTGCCAGCAGTACACCGGGACAGATGAATGAAAAACTGTTTTTT.

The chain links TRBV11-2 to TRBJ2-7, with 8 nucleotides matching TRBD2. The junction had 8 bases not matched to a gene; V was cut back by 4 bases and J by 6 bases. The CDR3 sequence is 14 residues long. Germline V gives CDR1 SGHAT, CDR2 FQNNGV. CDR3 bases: TGTGCCAGCAGCTCGACCGGGACTAGTCCCGAGCAGTACTTC. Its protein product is CASSSTGTSPEQYF.

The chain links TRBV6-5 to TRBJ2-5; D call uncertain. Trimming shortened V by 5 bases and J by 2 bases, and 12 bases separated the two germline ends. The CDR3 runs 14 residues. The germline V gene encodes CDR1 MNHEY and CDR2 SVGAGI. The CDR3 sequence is CASSVRSPQETQYF. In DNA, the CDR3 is TGTGCCAGCAGTGTCCGCTCACCTCAAGAGACCCAGTACTTC.

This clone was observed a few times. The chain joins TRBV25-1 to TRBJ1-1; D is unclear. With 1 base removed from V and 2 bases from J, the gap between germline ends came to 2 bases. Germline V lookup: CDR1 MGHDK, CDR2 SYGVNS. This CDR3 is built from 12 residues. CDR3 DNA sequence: TGTGCCAGCAGTGAATTTAACACTGAAGCTTTCTTT. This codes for CASSEFNTEAFF.

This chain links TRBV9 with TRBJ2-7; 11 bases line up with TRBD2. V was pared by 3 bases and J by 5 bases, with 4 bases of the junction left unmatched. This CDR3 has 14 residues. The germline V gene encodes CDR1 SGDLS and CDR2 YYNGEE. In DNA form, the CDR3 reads TGTGCCAGCAGCGCGGGACTAGCGGTAAACGAGCAGTACTTC. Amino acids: CASSAGLAVNEQYF.

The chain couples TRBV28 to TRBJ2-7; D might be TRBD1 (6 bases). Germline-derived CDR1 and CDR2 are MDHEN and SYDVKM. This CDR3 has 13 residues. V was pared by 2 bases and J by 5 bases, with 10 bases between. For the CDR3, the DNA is TGTGCCAGCAGTTTAGGCAGGGGCCACGAGCAGTACTTC. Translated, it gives CASSLGRGHEQYF.